Listed here are 22 T cell receptor beta chains from one sample, sequenced in a study of blood T cell repertoires in COVID-19. Using immunoSEQ multiplex PCR, the repertoire was profiled, and TCRdb retains in-frame clones only, with some absent. The table has approximately 410,000 clones, 86% seen once. Material for sequencing was peripheral blood. These receptors were taken from a woman in her 30s with active or convalescent COVID-19.

The chain carries TRBV2 and TRBJ1-1, with 11 bases aligning to TRBD1. The CDR3 has 15 amino acids. Germline CDR1 SNHLY, CDR2 FYNNEI. V lost 6 bases to trimming and J lost 4 bases; unmatched junction nucleotides: 7. This CDR3 is CASRGQGAPRTEAFF. CDR3 DNA: TGTGCCAGCAGAGGACAGGGGGCCCCGCGCACTGAAGCTTTCTTT. Drawing the rest from reference TRBV2 and TRBJ1-1, the complete variable domain is EPEVTQTPSHQVTQMGQEVILRCVPISNHLYFYWYRQILGQKVEFLVSFYNNEISEKSEIFDDQFSVERPDGSNFTLKIRSTKLEDSAMYFCASRGQGAPRTEAFFGQGTRLTVV.

This rearrangement joins TRBV11-2 to TRBJ2-7; 8 positions agree with TRBD2. V dropped 5 bases and J dropped 5; count of bases not matched to a gene: 11. The CDR3 extends over 15 amino acids. Per the germline V gene, CDR1 is SGHAT and CDR2 is FQNNGV. Here the CDR3 reads CASSPQVAGGHEQYF. The CDR3 DNA reads as TGTGCCAGCAGCCCACAAGTGGCGGGGGGCCACGAGCAGTACTTC.

On this clone: Distinct nucleotide sequences in the sample also encode this CDR3. The rearrangement links TRBV27 to TRBJ2-1; 8 nucleotides agree with TRBD1. Germline V gene sequence: CDR1 MNHEY, CDR2 SMNVEV (reference sequence). V lost 3 bases to trimming and J lost 4 bases; unmatched junction nucleotides: 5. CDR3 size: 15 residues. In nucleotides, the CDR3 is TGTGCCAGCAGTTTCGGACAGGGTGGGTACAATGAGCAGTTCTTC. This sequence encodes CASSFGQGGYNEQFF.

This rearrangement joins TRBV15 to TRBJ2-3, with TRBD2 as a possible D gene (6 bases). Trimming cost V 4 bases and J 4 bases, with 12 bases left between them. In germline, CDR1 is LNHNV, CDR2 YYDKDF (reference sequence). This CDR3 spans 14 amino acids. The CDR3 DNA reads as TGTGCCACCAGCACGGGCGGGGACCCAGATACGCAGTATTTT. Its protein product is CATSTGGDPDTQYF.

This chain links TRBV28 with TRBJ2-7; no clear D. Between the trimmed V and J ends, which lost 6 bases and 1 base, there was a span of 10 bases. CDR3 length: 13 amino acids. Germline V lookup: CDR1 MDHEN, CDR2 SYDVKM. The chain's CDR3 is CASSYTNSYEQYF. The DNA for the CDR3 is TGTGCCAGCAGCTATACGAATTCCTACGAGCAGTACTTC.

The V call is TRBV10-2, the J call TRBJ2-1, with 12 bases identical to TRBD2. V lost 6 bases and J lost 7; bases outside the gene matches: 1. The V gene's germline CDR1 is WSHSY and CDR2 SAAADI. This CDR3 comprises 13 residues. The CDR3 sequence is CASRGLAGNEQFF. The CDR3 region has the DNA TGCGCCAGCAGAGGACTAGCGGGGAATGAGCAGTTCTTC.

The chain has TRBV19 and TRBJ1-2; 7 positions match TRBD1. This CDR3 has 15 amino acids. V was clipped by 3 bases and J by 0 bases; unmatched bases: 4. Looked up from germline, CDR1 is LNHDA and CDR2 is SQIVND (reference sequence). The CDR3 loop is CASSITGAANYGYTF. The CDR3 coding sequence is TGTGCCAGTAGTATTACAGGGGCGGCTAACTATGGCTACACCTTC. The variable domain in full, completed from reference TRBV19 and TRBJ1-2, reads DGGITQSPKYLFRKEGQNVTLSCEQNLNHDAMYWYRQDPGQGLRLIYYSQIVNDFQKGDIAEGYSVSREKKESFPLTVTSAQKNPTAFYLCASSITGAANYGYTFGSGTRLTVV.

The genes are TRBV3-1 (or the pseudogene TRBV3-2) and TRBJ1-1, with no clear D. The germline CDR1 and CDR2 sequences are LGHDT and YNNKEL (reference sequence). This CDR3 spans 16 amino acids. The V end lost 1 base, the J end lost 0 bases, and 12 bases lay between the germline ends. The CDR3 here is CASSQATTLMNTEAFF. The DNA for the CDR3 is TGTGCCAGCAGCCAAGCGACGACACTCATGAACACTGAAGCTTTCTTT.

V usage is TRBV19 and J usage is TRBJ1-2, with D hard to call. Germline lookup yields CDR1 LNHDA and CDR2 SQIVND (reference sequence). Trimming left V 10 bases short and J 3 bases short, with 27 bases between. This CDR3 region has 17 residues. CDR3 bases: TGTGCCACCAGAGGATCGGGCAACAAGGGAGGGTACTATGGCTACACCTTC. Translating gives CATRGSGNKGGYYGYTF.

In its sample, this clone was seen a few times. The CDR3 DNA reads as TGTGCCAGCAGCTTGGAACAGGGCTATGGCTACACCTTC. Its protein product is CASSLEQGYGYTF. V usage is TRBV7-8 and J usage is TRBJ1-2; D may be TRBD1 (6 bases). With 3 bases removed from V and 4 bases from J, the gap between germline ends came to 9 bases. CDR1 is SGHVS and CDR2 is FQNEAQ in the germline V gene. The CDR3 loop spans 13 amino acids. Variable domain in full (rest from reference TRBV7-8 and TRBJ1-2): GAGVSQSPRYKVAKRGQDVALRCDPISGHVSLFWYQQALGQGPEFLTYFQNEAQLDKSGLPSDRFFAERPEGSVSTLKIQRTQQEDSAVYLCASSLEQGYGYTFGSGTRLTVV.

The V call is TRBV2, the J call TRBJ1-2, with D tentatively TRBD1 (5 bases). The V end lost 10 bases, the J end lost 2 bases, and 17 bases lay between the germline ends. CDR1 is SNHLY, CDR2 FYNNEI, per germline. The CDR3 has 14 residues. CDR3 sequence: CATDKTDRNYGYTF. The CDR3 nucleotides are TGTGCCACGGATAAAACCGACAGAAACTATGGCTACACCTTC.

The chain links TRBV12-3 or TRBV12-4 to TRBJ1-1, with 8 positions matching TRBD1. This CDR3 is built from 13 residues. The V gene end was trimmed by 8 bases and the J gene end by 9 bases; junction bases not matched to a gene: 11. CDR3 in DNA: TGTGCCAGCCTGAGACTCGACAGGGGCCAAGCTTTCTTT. Translating gives CASLRLDRGQAFF.

The V gene is TRBV27, the J gene TRBJ1-6, with D possibly TRBD1 on 5 matching bases. Between the trimmed V and J ends, which lost 5 bases and 9 bases, there was a span of 14 bases. CDR3 length: 14 amino acids. The germline gives CDR1 MNHEY, CDR2 SMNVEV (reference sequence). CDR3 coding DNA: TGTGCCAGCAGTCCCCGCCAGGGCGTTTCACCCCTCCACTTT. This sequence encodes CASSPRQGVSPLHF.

The chain joins TRBV3-1 (or the pseudogene TRBV3-2) to TRBJ2-1; D remains unclear. With 4 bases removed from V and 4 bases from J, the gap between germline ends came to 11 bases. Looked up from germline, CDR1 is LGHDT and CDR2 is YNNKEL (reference sequence). There are 14 residues in the CDR3. For the CDR3, the DNA is TGTGCCAGCAGCCCCTCGGGTCAGTACAATGAGCAGTTCTTC. Residues: CASSPSGQYNEQFF.

This sequence joins TRBV27 and TRBJ2-7; a possible D gene is TRBD1 (6 bases). Trimming shortened V by 5 bases and J by 0 bases, and 20 bases separated the two germline ends. The CDR3 length is 17 residues. In germline, CDR1 is MNHEY, CDR2 SMNVEV (reference sequence). The CDR3 DNA sequence: TGTGCCAGCAGTAAAAAAAACAGGGATTTAGGCTCCTACGAGCAGTACTTC. Translated: CASSKKNRDLGSYEQYF.

The chain combines TRBV10-1 with TRBJ2-1; 12 bases map to TRBD2. V gave up 9 bases and J gave up 4 bases; unmatched junction bases: 4. CDR1 is WNHNN, CDR2 SYGVQD, per germline (reference sequence). The CDR3 contains 14 residues. CDR3: CARPGLAGYNEQFF. CDR3 DNA: TGCGCCAGGCCGGGACTAGCGGGTTACAATGAGCAGTTCTTC.

The CDR3 DNA reads as TGTGCCAGTAGCCCCAGGGAACGAGGCTACACCTTC. This sequence encodes CASSPRERGYTF. V usage is TRBV19 and J usage is TRBJ1-2, with a possible D match to TRBD1 (5 bases). Germline V gives CDR1 LNHDA, CDR2 SQIVND (reference sequence). V lost 6 bases and J lost 8, with 13 bases in between. There are 12 residues in the CDR3.

The V call is TRBV2, the J call TRBJ1-2; the D gene is possibly TRBD1 (6 bases). From germline, CDR1 is SNHLY and CDR2 FYNNEI. This CDR3 region has 13 residues. The ends were cut back, 4 bases at V and 2 bases at J, with 8 bases in the middle. The DNA of the CDR3 is TGTGCCAGCAGTGCTACAGGGAACTATGGCTACACCTTC. Its protein is CASSATGNYGYTF.

The chain joins TRBV6-1 to TRBJ2-7; 8 nucleotides agree with TRBD1. The CDR3 totals 15 residues. Germline assignment: CDR1 MNHNS and CDR2 SASEGT. V lost 3 bases to trimming and J lost 0 bases; unmatched junction nucleotides: 4. The CDR3 loop is CASSDQGAGSYEQYF. The CDR3 DNA reads as TGTGCCAGCAGTGATCAGGGGGCTGGCTCCTACGAGCAGTACTTC.

This clone was observed a single time. This chain connects TRBV11-2 to TRBJ2-7, with 11 bases matching TRBD2. The CDR3 covers 16 residues. V was pared by 1 base and J by 4 bases, with 6 bases of the junction left unmatched. Germline CDR1 and CDR2: SGHAT and FQNNGV. This CDR3 is CASSLGLAGGRYEQYF. DNA of the CDR3: TGTGCCAGCAGCTTAGGATTAGCGGGGGGGCGGTACGAGCAGTACTTC.

This clone was recorded at least ten times. The chain carries TRBV19 and TRBJ2-1; the match to TRBD2 covers 8 bases. The CDR3 has 14 residues. J lost 1 base, V lost 8 bases, and 4 bases had no gene match. Germline V gene sequence: CDR1 LNHDA, CDR2 SQIVND (reference sequence). CDR3 DNA: TGTGCCAGTCATGCGGGAGGATCCTACAATGAGCAGTTCTTC. It yields the protein CASHAGGSYNEQFF. Full variable domain (outside the CDR3, taken from reference TRBV19 and TRBJ2-1): DGGITQSPKYLFRKEGQNVTLSCEQNLNHDAMYWYRQDPGQGLRLIYYSQIVNDFQKGDIAEGYSVSREKKESFPLTVTSAQKNPTAFYLCASHAGGSYNEQFFGPGTRLTVL.

This chain joins TRBV12-3 or TRBV12-4 and TRBJ2-1, with 10 bases that match TRBD2. Unmatched junction bases numbered 8, after V lost 10 bases and J lost 8 bases. This CDR3 spans 13 amino acids. The CDR3 region is CATTPSGGYEQFF. The CDR3, as DNA: TGTGCCACAACCCCTAGCGGGGGCTATGAGCAGTTCTTC.